The 30 T cell receptor beta chains below all came from one sample that was sequenced in a study of blood T cell repertoires in COVID-19. Generated by immunoSEQ multiplex PCR, the TCRdb table keeps only in-frame clones and is missing some. This table has 150,000 to 200,000 clones, roughly 90% appearing once. Sequencing was done on a sample of peripheral blood. Every receptor here comes from a man aged 55 to 70 with active or convalescent COVID-19.

The rearrangement links TRBV29-1 to TRBJ1-1, with D unresolved. With 6 bases removed from V and 1 base from J, the gap between germline ends came to 12 bases. Germline CDR1 SQVTM, CDR2 ANQGSEA. This CDR3 has 13 residues. This CDR3 is CSVTTPGNTEAFF. The CDR3 nucleotides are TGCAGCGTCACGACTCCGGGGAACACTGAAGCTTTCTTT.

The chain links TRBV4-2 to TRBJ2-3, with 7 bases fitting TRBD2. Germline loops: CDR1 LGHNA, CDR2 YNFKEQ. CDR3 length: 17 residues. Trimming cost V 0 bases and J 0 bases; bases outside gene matches: 6. The CDR3 DNA reads TGTGCCAGCAGCCAAGATTTTCTAGCGGAGAGCACAGATACGCAGTATTTT. It specifies CASSQDFLAESTDTQYF.

The rearrangement links TRBV20-1 to TRBJ2-5; 9 bases fit TRBD2. The J segment lost 4 bases and the V segment lost 6 bases, leaving 3 bases of the junction unmatched. CDR1 is DFQATT and CDR2 is SNEGSKA in the germline V gene (reference sequence). This CDR3 has 12 residues. CDR3 amino acids: CSASSGRETQYF. The CDR3 DNA is TGCAGTGCAAGTAGCGGGAGAGAGACCCAGTACTTC.

This chain links TRBV27 with TRBJ2-6, with D possibly matching TRBD1 (6 bases). Germline V lookup: CDR1 MNHEY, CDR2 SMNVEV (reference sequence). The V and J ends lost 2 bases and 0 bases respectively, with 11 bases between them. The CDR3 is 17 residues long. This CDR3 reads CASSLNRDNSGANVLTF. CDR3 in DNA: TGTGCCAGCAGTTTAAACAGGGACAACTCTGGGGCCAACGTCCTGACTTTC.

This chain connects TRBV7-9 to TRBJ2-5, with no clear D. The CDR3 consists of 12 residues. Germline lookup yields CDR1 SEHNR and CDR2 FQNEAQ (reference sequence). V lost 2 bases and J 5 bases, leaving 6 bases between the germline ends. CDR3 coding DNA: TGTGCCAGCAGCTTATCCCGGGAGACCCAGTACTTC. As protein: CASSLSRETQYF.

This chain connects TRBV6-5 to TRBJ2-1, with TRBD2 matching over 13 bases. With 8 bases clipped from V and 6 bases from J, the junction kept 7 bases outside the gene matches. Germline CDR1 reads MNHEY; CDR2 reads SVGAGI. The CDR3 covers 15 residues. CDR3 amino acids: CASPPGLAGINEQFF. In DNA, the CDR3 is TGTGCCAGCCCTCCGGGACTAGCGGGGATCAATGAGCAGTTCTTC.

The chain joins TRBV6-4 to TRBJ1-2; D unresolved. This CDR3 region has 14 residues. Between the trimmed V and J ends, which lost 3 bases and 2 bases, there was a span of 10 bases. The germline V gene encodes CDR1 MRHNA and CDR2 SNTAGT. CDR3 sequence: CASSEETLNYGYTF. The CDR3 DNA reads TGTGCCAGCAGTGAGGAGACTTTGAACTATGGCTACACCTTC.

This rearrangement joins TRBV19 to TRBJ2-3; TRBD2 aligns across 10 bases. The CDR3 has 15 amino acids. With 7 bases clipped from V and 6 bases from J, the junction kept 10 bases outside the gene matches. CDR1 and CDR2 (germline): LNHDA, SQIVND (reference sequence). CDR3 amino acids: CASTKREGPGDTQYF. The CDR3 nucleotides read TGTGCCAGTACCAAGCGGGAGGGTCCGGGGGATACGCAGTATTTT.

This chain links TRBV29-1 with TRBJ2-5; 8 bases match TRBD1. CDR3 length: 12 residues. Germline loops: CDR1 SQVTM, CDR2 ANQGSEA. The J segment lost 5 bases and the V segment lost 7 bases, leaving 6 bases of the junction unmatched. CDR3 amino acids: CSADRGRETQYF. The CDR3 nucleotides are TGCAGCGCAGACAGGGGTAGGGAGACCCAGTACTTC.

The chain has TRBV9 and TRBJ2-1; 7 positions agree with TRBD2. V was clipped by 5 bases and J by 5 bases; unmatched bases: 10. This CDR3 comprises 15 residues. Per germline, CDR1 SGDLS and CDR2 YYNGEE. Written as DNA, the CDR3 is TGTGCCAGCAGTCGAGTCCCCACTAGCGACAATGAGCAGTTCTTC. It is translated as CASSRVPTSDNEQFF.

The J gene is TRBJ2-2, the V gene TRBV5-8; 8 nucleotides match TRBD2. Germline V gives CDR1 SGHTS, CDR2 YDEGEE. Trimming at V came to 4 bases and at J to 4 bases, leaving 6 bases not matched to a gene. The CDR3 spans 15 residues. The CDR3 protein is CASSLRGGSTGELFF. CDR3 in DNA: TGTGCCAGCAGCCTCCGGGGGGGTTCCACCGGGGAGCTGTTTTTT.

This clone was seen more than once but under ten times. The J gene is TRBJ2-7, the V gene TRBV5-1, with 7 bases aligning to TRBD2. Germline trimming cut 0 bases from V and 4 bases from J; bases unmatched to any gene: 4. This CDR3 spans 14 amino acids. The V gene's germline CDR1 is SGHRS and CDR2 YFSETQ. CDR3 residues: CASSLGGGVYEQYF. The CDR3 DNA reads TGCGCCAGCAGCTTGGGCGGGGGAGTTTACGAGCAGTACTTC.

The J gene is TRBJ1-6, the V gene TRBV4-1; D remains unclear. CDR1 and CDR2 (germline): MGHRA, YSYEKL. The CDR3 covers 14 residues. The V gene lost 9 bases and the J gene lost 5 bases, with 14 bases spanning the gap. The CDR3: CASRVGSHNSPLHF. For the CDR3, the DNA is TGCGCCAGTCGTGTCGGGTCGCATAATTCACCCCTCCACTTT.

The chain uses TRBV6-2 or TRBV6-3 and TRBJ1-5; 8 nucleotides agree with TRBD1. This CDR3 has 16 amino acids. After removal of 2 bases from V and 7 bases from J, the junction contained 10 bases not matched to a gene. CDR1 and CDR2 (germline): MNHEY, SVGEGT. Here the CDR3 reads CASSYLGQGRGQPQHF. The CDR3 nucleotides read TGTGCCAGCAGTTACCTAGGACAGGGCCGAGGGCAGCCCCAGCATTTT.

The table lists this clone with a few counts. The V gene is TRBV15, the J gene TRBJ1-1, with TRBD1 identical over 7 bases. V was clipped by 1 base and J by 4 bases; unmatched bases: 6. Germline V gives CDR1 LNHNV, CDR2 YYDKDF (reference sequence). This CDR3 region has 15 residues. CDR3 residues: CATSRGGGVPTEAFF. In DNA form, the CDR3 reads TGTGCCACCAGCAGAGGAGGGGGCGTACCCACTGAAGCTTTCTTT.

The chain employs TRBV7-2 and TRBJ2-5; no definite D call. CDR1 and CDR2 (germline): SGHTA, FQGNSA. Trimming shortened V by 4 bases and J by 7 bases, and 13 bases separated the two germline ends. This CDR3 has 13 residues. For the CDR3, the DNA is TGTGCCAGCAGCTCTTACTTTCCCGGGACCCAGTACTTC. Encoded protein: CASSSYFPGTQYF. The full variable domain, its missing parts supplied by reference TRBV7-2 and TRBJ2-5, is GAGVSQSPSNKVTEKGKDVELRCDPISGHTALYWYRQSLGQGLEFLIYFQGNSAPDKSGLPSDRFSAERTGGSVSTLTIQRTQQEDSAVYLCASSSYFPGTQYFGPGTRLLVL.

V is TRBV5-4 and J is TRBJ2-7, with 8 bases that match TRBD1. Germline V gene sequence: CDR1 SGHNT, CDR2 YYREEE (reference sequence). Germline trimming cut 5 bases from V and 1 base from J; bases unmatched to any gene: 5. The length of the CDR3 is 14 residues. The CDR3 protein is CASSLRTGSYEQYF. CDR3 DNA sequence: TGTGCCAGCAGTCTTCGGACAGGGTCCTACGAGCAGTACTTC.

V gene TRBV11-2 combines with J gene TRBJ1-1; no clear D gene. Germline CDR1 reads SGHAT; CDR2 reads FQNNGV. The CDR3 consists of 15 residues. Trimming stripped 2 bases from V and 0 bases from J, with 10 bases between. In DNA form, the CDR3 reads TGTGCCAGCAGCTTATCGAGCCTAGTGAACACTGAAGCTTTCTTT. Residues: CASSLSSLVNTEAFF.

This sequence joins TRBV6-5 and TRBJ2-1; 9 bases are a match to TRBD2. The V segment lost 2 bases and the J segment 7 bases; nucleotides outside the gene matches: 6. CDR1 and CDR2 (germline): MNHEY, SVGAGI. CDR3 length: 15 amino acids. CDR3 in DNA: TGTGCCAGCAGTTACGCAGGACTAGCGACGAATGAGCAGTTCTTC. Translation gives CASSYAGLATNEQFF.

The rearrangement joins TRBV19 to TRBJ1-2; tentatively, D is TRBD1 (5 bases). The CDR3 is 13 amino acids. The V gene lost 1 base and the J gene lost 4 bases, with 7 bases spanning the gap. Germline CDR1 and CDR2: LNHDA and SQIVND (reference sequence). CDR3 loop: CASSIGGRYGYTF. The CDR3 DNA reads as TGTGCCAGTAGTATAGGGGGCCGCTATGGCTACACCTTC.

The rearrangement joins TRBV7-9 to TRBJ1-3; D possibly corresponds to TRBD1 (5 bases). This CDR3 comprises 17 residues. Germline-derived CDR1 and CDR2 are SEHNR and FQNEAQ (reference sequence). Trimming shortened V by 5 bases and J by 4 bases, and 21 bases separated the two germline ends. In nucleotides, the CDR3 is TGTGCCAGCAGCCCAGTACCGGGAGGGGTGGGAGGAAACACCATATATTTT. Amino acids: CASSPVPGGVGGNTIYF.

The CDR3 loop reads CASSSGQVGKYEQYF. The CDR3 region has the DNA TGTGCCAGCAGTTCCGGACAGGTGGGGAAGTACGAGCAGTACTTC. The rearrangement uses TRBV27 and TRBJ2-7, with 7 bases fitting TRBD1. V lost 4 bases, J lost 4 bases, and 10 bases stayed unmatched. This CDR3 has 15 residues. Germline V gene data show CDR1 as MNHEY and CDR2 as SMNVEV (reference sequence).

This chain links TRBV5-6 with TRBJ2-3, with 11 bases matching TRBD1. The V and J ends lost 1 base and 3 bases, in that order; junction bases with no gene match: 4. Germline V CDR1 and CDR2: SGHDT, YYEEEE. The CDR3 consists of 16 residues. As DNA, the CDR3 is TGTGCCAGCAGCTTGTTGGACAGGGGGCGGACAGATACGCAGTATTTT. This encodes CASSLLDRGRTDTQYF.

The J gene is TRBJ2-1, the V gene TRBV5-1, with 11 bases that match TRBD2. Germline assignment: CDR1 SGHRS and CDR2 YFSETQ. The junction had 4 bases not matched to a gene; V was cut back by 3 bases and J by 5 bases. The CDR3 contains 15 residues. CDR3 bases: TGCGCCAGCAGCTCACTTAGCGGGGGGGACAATGAGCAGTTCTTC. Residues: CASSSLSGGDNEQFF.

The gene calls are TRBV10-1 and TRBJ2-1; TRBD2 matches at 7 bases. In germline, CDR1 is WNHNN, CDR2 SYGVQD (reference sequence). CDR3 length: 15 amino acids. Trimming took 6 bases from V and 2 from J; bases not matched to a gene: 7. CDR3 sequence (DNA): TGCGCCAGCAGCGATACTAGCGTAACCTACAATGAGCAGTTCTTC. This gives the protein CASSDTSVTYNEQFF.

CDR3 residues: CSASPTYEQYF. CDR3 in DNA: TGCAGTGCTAGCCCCACCTACGAGCAGTACTTC. The rearrangement joins TRBV20-1 to TRBJ2-7, with D uncertain. V gave up 3 bases and J gave up 2 bases, with 5 bases separating them. The CDR3 has 11 residues. Germline CDR1 is DFQATT and CDR2 is SNEGSKA (reference sequence).

The chain couples TRBV27 to TRBJ1-2; 9 positions agree with TRBD1. Germline assignment: CDR1 MNHEY and CDR2 SMNVEV (reference sequence). The CDR3 is 16 amino acids. After removal of 5 bases from V and 0 bases from J, the junction contained 7 bases not matched to a gene. The CDR3: CASSLTRQGANYGYTF. CDR3 coding DNA: TGTGCCAGCAGTCTCACCCGACAGGGGGCTAACTATGGCTACACCTTC.

The chain has TRBV2 and TRBJ2-1; 8 bases match TRBD2. Germline-derived CDR1 and CDR2 are SNHLY and FYNNEI. J lost 6 bases, V lost 6 bases, and 10 bases had no gene match. The CDR3 runs to 15 residues. The CDR3 bases are TGTGCCAGCAGGACCGGGACTAGGGGCCCCAATGAGCAGTTCTTC. Residues: CASRTGTRGPNEQFF.

The chain uses TRBV5-4 and TRBJ2-1; D may be TRBD1 (6 bases). With 4 bases removed from V and 1 base from J, the gap between germline ends came to 12 bases. Germline V gives CDR1 SGHNT, CDR2 YYREEE (reference sequence). The CDR3 is 15 amino acids. The CDR3 DNA sequence: TGTGCCAGCAGCCCCGGCGGACAGTCCTACAATGAGCAGTTCTTC. This codes for CASSPGGQSYNEQFF.

A single count supports this clone. The chain is built from TRBV25-1 and TRBJ2-3; tentative D call: TRBD2 (5 bases). This CDR3 comprises 15 residues. V shed 2 bases and J shed 2 bases, with 11 bases lying between them. The germline V gene encodes CDR1 MGHDK and CDR2 SYGVNS. CDR3 DNA: TGTGCCAGCAGTGAAGCCCCTAGCCTCACAGATACGCAGTATTTT. Translating gives CASSEAPSLTDTQYF.